This T cell receptor (beta chain) stems from a study of cytomegalovirus exposure and HLA in healthy donors. Study as a whole: Of 398 genotyped donors, 70% to 85% clustered with self-reported Caucasian donors. Whole-study results and caveats: The investigators catalogued 150 or so TCR beta chains as cytomegalovirus-associated. As a later analysis revealed, most CMV-associated TCR beta chains appeared HLA-restricted.

CDR1 and CDR2 from the germline V gene are MGHRA and YSYEKL. The CDR3 totals 16 residues. V lost 4 bases to trimming and J lost 1 base, with 14 bases between them. PCR amplification relied on 60 Vbeta primers (plus 13 Jbeta primers). Measured with immunoSEQ multiplex PCR; TCRdb has only the in-frame clones, and not every one. The repertoire holds fewer than 150,000 clones, with around 73% as singletons. In nominal health when sampled, donors likely had unrecorded immune exposures nonetheless. Comment on this clone: The antigen remains unidentified.

V gene TRBV4-1 combines with J gene TRBJ1-5, with D possibly being TRBD1 (6 bases). Source material: PBMCs. The receptor comes from a woman aged 40 to 49 in good health and CMV-seropositive. This CDR3 is CASSPRPGDSNQPQHF. In DNA, the CDR3 is TGCGCCAGCAGCCCACGGCCAGGGGACAGCAATCAGCCCCAGCATTTT.